What follows are 18 T cell receptor beta chains derived from one specimen sequenced in a study of T cells in Graves' hyperthyroidism and ophthalmopathy. Regions amplified from RNA transcripts were the TCR beta CDR3 regions. HTBI primers drove first-round RT-PCR of the TCR CDR3. TCRdb redid the calling of the multiplex PCR reads with MiXCR, one entry per CDR3 protein. This table holds a few hundred thousand distinct CDR3 sequences, roughly 14% found once. The sequenced material came from blood. All receptors derive from a woman younger than 30 with Graves' hyperthyroidism that later progressed to Graves' ophthalmopathy.

In this sample, this clonotype turned up many times. J is TRBJ2-5 and V is TRBV18, with D unclear. Germline V gives CDR1 KGHSH, CDR2 LQKENI. This CDR3 region has 14 residues. V was clipped by 3 bases and J by 5 bases, with 13 bases between them. The CDR3 reads CASSPNDRQETQYF. CDR3 DNA sequence: TGTGCCAGCTCACCGAACGATCGGCAGGAGACCCAGTACTTC.

The chain joins TRBV6-1 to TRBJ2-7, with D tentatively TRBD2 (7 bases). The germline V gene has CDR1 MNHNS and CDR2 SASEGT. V lost 5 bases and J lost 7, with 18 bases in between. The CDR3 covers 14 residues. CDR3 region: CASSPRGPLREQYF. The CDR3, as DNA: TGTGCCAGCAGTCCGCGGGGGCCCCTGAGAGAGCAGTACTTC.

This clonotype was counted a single time. J is TRBJ1-5 and V is TRBV2; D ambiguous. V lost 6 bases, J lost 7 bases, and 13 bases lay in between. The CDR3 spans 13 residues. The germline gives CDR1 SNHLY, CDR2 FYNNEI. CDR3: CASRDRPVQPQHF. The CDR3 nucleotides are TGTGCCAGCAGAGACCGTCCAGTACAGCCCCAGCATTTT.

The sample holds many counts of this clonotype. The chain is built from TRBV6-1 and TRBJ2-3; 9 bases agree with TRBD2. From germline, CDR1 is MNHNS and CDR2 SASEGT. The CDR3 is 15 amino acids. The junction had 6 bases not matched to a gene; V was cut back by 8 bases and J by 0 bases. Written as DNA, the CDR3 is TGTGCCAGCGCACCGCTAGCGGGGAGCACAGATACGCAGTATTTT. Protein: CASAPLAGSTDTQYF.

This clonotype has more than one count but fewer than ten. The chain is built from TRBV7-9 and TRBJ2-6; D is possibly TRBD1 or TRBD2 (5 bases each). The CDR3 has 13 residues. Trimming pared 4 bases from V and 4 bases from J, leaving 5 bases between. Germline values: CDR1 SEHNR, CDR2 FQNEAQ (reference sequence). CDR3 nucleotides: TGTGCCAGCAGCTGGGGGGGGGCCAACGTCCTGACTTTC. This encodes CASSWGGANVLTF. Full variable domain (outside the CDR3, taken from reference TRBV7-9 and TRBJ2-6): DTGVSQNPRHKITKRGQNVTFRCDPISEHNRLYWYRQTLGQGPEFLTYFQNEAQLEKSRLLSDRFSAERPKGSFSTLEIQRTEQGDSAMYLCASSWGGANVLTFGAGSRLTVL.

This clonotype has ten or more counts. This sequence joins TRBV6-2 or TRBV6-3 and TRBJ2-7; D perhaps matches TRBD2 (5 bases). The CDR3 covers 15 residues. V was clipped by 2 bases and J by 0 bases, with 11 bases between them. Germline values: CDR1 MNHEY, CDR2 SVGEGT. The CDR3 nucleotides read TGTGCCAGCAGTTACCCTAGTCGGGGCTCCTACGAGCAGTACTTC. It encodes CASSYPSRGSYEQYF.

Many counts were recorded for this clonotype. The chain is built from TRBV28 and TRBJ1-2; no definite D call. V was pared by 4 bases and J by 0 bases, with 0 bases between. The germline V gene encodes CDR1 MDHEN and CDR2 SYDVKM. The CDR3 has 11 residues. The CDR3 DNA sequence: TGTGCCAGCAGTTCTAACTATGGCTACACCTTC. Its translation is CASSSNYGYTF.

This clonotype appeared many times. This sequence joins TRBV11-3 and TRBJ2-1, with 7 bases that match TRBD2. The CDR3 runs to 15 residues. CDR1 and CDR2 (germline): SGHNT, YENEEA. Trimming removed 5 bases from V and 6 bases from J; junction bases left unmatched: 10. The CDR3 nucleotides are TGTGCCAGCAGCAAGGGGATAGCGGGCTCCAATGAGCAGTTCTTC. Translation: CASSKGIAGSNEQFF.

This chain uses TRBV5-1 with TRBJ1-5; D not resolved. This CDR3 is 15 amino acids long. The germline gives CDR1 SGHRS, CDR2 YFSETQ. The ends were cut back, 2 bases at V and 3 bases at J, with 12 bases in the middle. CDR3 in amino acids: CASSFTGEPNQPQHF. For the CDR3, the DNA is TGCGCCAGCAGCTTTACTGGAGAGCCCAATCAGCCCCAGCATTTT.

Ten or more counts support this clonotype. The V and J genes are TRBV28 and TRBJ1-6, with D perhaps matching TRBD1 (5 bases). From germline, CDR1 is MDHEN and CDR2 SYDVKM. This CDR3 contains 16 residues. The V end lost 3 bases, the J end lost 6 bases, and 15 bases lay between the germline ends. In DNA form, the CDR3 reads TGTGCCAGCAGTTTGCTACGGGGCGGGGCTAATTCACCCCTCCACTTT. Its protein is CASSLLRGGANSPLHF.

This clonotype occurred many times. V usage is TRBV6-1 and J usage is TRBJ1-6; D is undetermined. The CDR3 runs 15 residues. Germline CDR1 reads MNHNS; CDR2 reads SASEGT. Trimming stripped 5 bases from V and 10 bases from J, with 18 bases between. CDR3: CASSPTGPWNSPLHF. The CDR3 bases are TGTGCCAGCAGTCCAACCGGGCCCTGGAACTCACCCCTCCACTTT.

The gene calls are TRBV20-1 and TRBJ2-1, with TRBD2 matching over 8 bases. In germline, CDR1 is DFQATT, CDR2 SNEGSKA (reference sequence). The trim removed 3 bases at V and 6 bases at J, leaving 10 bases unmatched. The CDR3 has 15 residues. The CDR3 protein is CSARGASGSLNEQFF. In DNA, the CDR3 is TGCAGTGCTAGGGGTGCCAGCGGGAGTCTCAATGAGCAGTTCTTC.

This clonotype was seen ten or more times. This chain joins TRBV5-5 and TRBJ1-1; possibly TRBD1 for D (6 bases). CDR1 and CDR2 from the germline V gene are SGHKS and YYEKEE (reference sequence). V was cut by 5 bases and J by 2 bases, with 13 bases left in between. The CDR3 runs to 14 residues. As DNA, the CDR3 is TGTGCCAGCAGAGACAGGTTCCGAAACACTGAAGCTTTCTTT. Amino acids: CASRDRFRNTEAFF.

This clonotype showed up just a few times. The gene calls are TRBV6-1 and TRBJ1-1; no reliable D call. CDR1 and CDR2 (germline): MNHNS, SASEGT. CDR3 length: 15 residues. The V gene lost 7 bases and the J gene lost 2 bases, with 17 bases spanning the gap. The CDR3 here is CASIKGGIGNTEAFF. The CDR3 nucleotides are TGTGCCAGCATTAAAGGAGGTATAGGAAACACTGAAGCTTTCTTT.

This clonotype showed up just a few times. This chain joins TRBV10-3 and TRBJ2-1; no firm D call. CDR1 and CDR2 from the germline V gene are ENHRY and SYGVKD. This CDR3 contains 15 residues. Trimming took off 6 bases at V and 8 bases at J, with 20 bases between the two ends. This CDR3 reads CAIRDPEARRDEQFF. CDR3 bases: TGTGCCATCAGGGATCCAGAGGCCCGCCGGGATGAGCAGTTCTTC.

This clonotype came up a few times. This chain connects TRBV7-2 to TRBJ2-1; 11 bases map to TRBD2. Germline V gene sequence: CDR1 SGHTA, CDR2 FQGNSA. V was clipped by 5 bases and J by 4 bases; unmatched bases: 10. The CDR3 sequence is 17 residues long. The DNA of the CDR3 is TGTGCCAGCAGCGCAGGGGGACTAGCGGAAAATTACAATGAGCAGTTCTTC. Translated, it gives CASSAGGLAENYNEQFF.

In this sample, this clonotype turned up many times. This chain links TRBV28 with TRBJ2-7, with D perhaps TRBD1 (5 bases). The V gene lost 7 bases and the J gene lost 4 bases, with 11 bases spanning the gap. Germline CDR1 and CDR2: MDHEN and SYDVKM. CDR3 length: 12 residues. DNA of the CDR3: TGTGCCAGCAACTCAGGGTTGTACGAGCAGTACTTC. This sequence encodes CASNSGLYEQYF.

This clonotype was counted ten times or more. The chain is built from TRBV11-2 and TRBJ1-2; D ambiguous. CDR1 is SGHAT and CDR2 is FQNNGV in the germline V gene. This CDR3 is built from 14 residues. Trimming took off 2 bases at V and 2 bases at J, with 9 bases between the two ends. CDR3 nucleotides: TGTGCCAGCAGCTTATCTGACGGGAACTATGGCTACACCTTC. Protein: CASSLSDGNYGYTF.